A selection of T cell receptor beta chains follows, all from one sample in a study of graft-versus-host responses after intestinal transplantation. Profiled with immunoSEQ multiplex PCR; TCRdb holds only in-frame clones, not every one. The sample includes under 140,000 clones, approximately 92% of them seen just once. No antigen is known for these receptors. Here the sequenced sample was unstimulated CD8+ T cells sorted from spleen or lymph node cells, taken before intestinal transplant. These receptor sequences come from a human donor who received an intestinal transplant. Each CDR3 is given with its conserved first and last residue. Each record gives: D gene, V gene, J gene, clone size, CDR3 protein, CDR3 DNA. A D gene is named only where the DNA matches it firmly. Not every row has a clone size; where given, it reads once, few, many or a size class.

d_call: NA; v_call: TRBV12-2; j_call: TRBJ2-7; clone_size: NA; cdr3_aa: CASREREASYEQYF; cdr3_nt: TGTGCAAGTCGGGAGCGGGAGGCGTCCTACGAGCAGTACTTC
d_call: NA; v_call: TRBV9; j_call: TRBJ2-7; clone_size: NA; cdr3_aa: CASSVGGRGFLYEQYF; cdr3_nt: TGTGCCAGCAGCGTAGGGGGTAGAGGCTTCTTGTACGAGCAGTACTTC
d_call: NA; v_call: TRBV15; j_call: TRBJ2-3; clone_size: NA; cdr3_aa: CATSPQGDTQYF; cdr3_nt: TGTGCCACCAGCCCACAGGGCGATACGCAGTATTTT
d_call: TRBD1; v_call: TRBV27; j_call: TRBJ1-1; clone_size: NA; cdr3_aa: CASSLQGAGSTEAFF; cdr3_nt: TGTGCCAGCAGTTTACAGGGGGCGGGGAGCACTGAAGCTTTCTTT
d_call: NA; v_call: TRBV6-5; j_call: TRBJ1-1; clone_size: NA; cdr3_aa: CASSYGRNTEAFF; cdr3_nt: TGTGCCAGCAGTTACGGGAGGAACACTGAAGCTTTCTTT
d_call: NA; v_call: TRBV5-1; j_call: TRBJ2-7; clone_size: NA; cdr3_aa: CASSLLGATYEQYF; cdr3_nt: TGCGCCAGCAGTCTCCTGGGGGCGACCTACGAGCAGTACTTC
d_call: NA; v_call: TRBV10-2; j_call: TRBJ2-7; clone_size: NA; cdr3_aa: CASSDRVSSYEQYF; cdr3_nt: TGCGCCAGCAGTGATCGGGTCAGCTCCTACGAGCAGTACTTC
d_call: NA; v_call: TRBV6-5; j_call: TRBJ2-1; clone_size: NA; cdr3_aa: CASTKGGEAYNEQFF; cdr3_nt: TGTGCCAGCACCAAGGGGGGGGAGGCCTACAATGAGCAGTTCTTC
d_call: TRBD2; v_call: TRBV9; j_call: TRBJ2-1; clone_size: NA; cdr3_aa: CASSGRGDSYNEQFF; cdr3_nt: TGTGCCAGCAGCGGCCGGGGGGACTCCTACAATGAGCAGTTCTTC
d_call: NA; v_call: TRBV19; j_call: TRBJ2-2; clone_size: NA; cdr3_aa: CASTAGQPNTGELFF; cdr3_nt: TGTGCCAGTACCGCGGGACAGCCCAACACCGGGGAGCTGTTTTTT
d_call: NA; v_call: TRBV7-9; j_call: TRBJ1-1; clone_size: few; cdr3_aa: CASSLLAASEAFF; cdr3_nt: TGTGCCAGCAGCTTATTGGCTGCATCTGAAGCTTTCTTT
d_call: TRBD2; v_call: TRBV9; j_call: TRBJ2-5; clone_size: NA; cdr3_aa: CASSVVGGRGETQYF; cdr3_nt: TGTGCCAGCAGCGTAGTCGGCGGGAGGGGAGAGACCCAGTACTTC
d_call: TRBD1; v_call: TRBV15; j_call: TRBJ2-1; clone_size: NA; cdr3_aa: CATSTEGASSYNEQFF; cdr3_nt: TGTGCCACCAGCACTGAGGGGGCTAGCTCCTACAATGAGCAGTTCTTC
d_call: TRBD2; v_call: TRBV11-2; j_call: TRBJ2-7; clone_size: NA; cdr3_aa: CASSLIASGFHEQYF; cdr3_nt: TGTGCCAGCAGCTTAATCGCTAGCGGGTTCCACGAGCAGTACTTC
d_call: NA; v_call: TRBV28; j_call: TRBJ1-4; clone_size: few; cdr3_aa: CASSFWEGEKLFF; cdr3_nt: TGTGCCAGCAGTTTCTGGGAAGGGGAAAAACTGTTTTTT
d_call: TRBD2; v_call: TRBV7-3; j_call: TRBJ2-3; clone_size: NA; cdr3_aa: CASSAPGLAGEDTQYF; cdr3_nt: TGTGCCAGCAGCGCCCCGGGACTAGCGGGAGAAGATACGCAGTATTTT
d_call: NA; v_call: TRBV5-1; j_call: TRBJ2-7; clone_size: NA; cdr3_aa: CASGTDSTGDSSYEQYF; cdr3_nt: TGCGCCAGTGGAACCGACTCGACAGGCGATTCCTCCTACGAGCAGTACTTC